This TCR beta chain stems from a study of blood T cell repertoires in COVID-19. Overall study context: The study drew acute and convalescent COVID-19 samples from the United States, Italy and Spain. In each case, the material was cDNA or gDNA derived from T cells, B-cell-depleted T cells, or PBMCs.

Germline CDR1 and CDR2: SGDLS and YYNGEE. The CDR3 spans 17 residues. V trimming: 7 bases; J trimming: 0 bases; junction bases outside the gene matches: 15. This clone has just one count. As handled by the study authors: Reference gene primer amplification in the assay estimated nucleated cell counts. Here immunoSEQ multiplex PCR was the method, and the copy in TCRdb shows in-frame clones only, minus some. That table supplies the V and J calls and clone size; D and trimming were determined from the DNA. The data contain roughly 230,000 clones, over 75% of them seen just once; the ten biggest clones take up 7.9%.

This sequence joins TRBV9 and TRBJ1-1; 7 bases line up with TRBD1. The sequence was obtained from a woman over 75 with acute or convalescent COVID-19. The sample consisted of peripheral blood. In DNA form, the CDR3 reads TGTGCCAGCTCAGCAGGGAGACAGGGACTCATGAACACTGAAGCTTTCTTT. Translated, it gives CASSAGRQGLMNTEAFF.